A single sample gave rise to the 21 T cell receptor beta chains below, sequenced in a study of cytomegalovirus exposure and HLA in healthy donors. In the PCR, 60 Vbeta and 13 Jbeta primers were used. Using immunoSEQ multiplex PCR, the repertoire was profiled, and TCRdb retains in-frame clones only, with some absent. The sample comprises about 130,000 clones, around 77% of which are singletons, and 1% to 1.5% rests with the top ten. Source material: PBMCs. The origin of the receptors is a man in his fifties in good health and CMV-seronegative.

The chain uses TRBV5-1 and TRBJ2-2; 8 bases are shared with TRBD1. This CDR3 has 16 residues. Trimming removed 0 bases from V and 5 bases from J; junction bases left unmatched: 6. Germline V gene data show CDR1 as SGHRS and CDR2 as YFSETQ. In nucleotides, the CDR3 is TGCGCCAGCAGCTTGGAAGGACAGGGCGGAACCGGGGAGCTGTTTTTT. This codes for CASSLEGQGGTGELFF.

The rearrangement links TRBV6-5 to TRBJ2-1; D might be TRBD2 (5 bases). The CDR3 covers 15 residues. Trimming cost V 6 bases and J 5 bases, with 17 bases left between them. Germline-derived CDR1 and CDR2 are MNHEY and SVGAGI. The CDR3 bases are TGTGCCAGCAGCCTCACTACTAGGTACCACAATGAGCAGTTCTTC. As protein: CASSLTTRYHNEQFF.

The chain uses TRBV28 and TRBJ2-5; 12 bases agree with TRBD2. Germline values: CDR1 MDHEN, CDR2 SYDVKM. This CDR3 comprises 14 residues. V shed 5 bases and J 12 bases; nucleotides not matched to a gene: 10. For the CDR3, the DNA is TGTGCCAGCAGTGACACTAGCGGGAGGCGTGCTGAGTACTTC. It yields the protein CASSDTSGRRAEYF.

The genes are TRBV5-1 and TRBJ2-3; the D gene is possibly TRBD2 (5 bases). Germline values: CDR1 SGHRS, CDR2 YFSETQ. The CDR3 consists of 15 residues. V was pared by 6 bases and J by 3 bases, with 17 bases between. CDR3 DNA: TGCGCCAGCACCTCGGACTGGATGATGACAGATACGCAGTATTTT. Protein product: CASTSDWMMTDTQYF.

This rearrangement joins TRBV9 to TRBJ1-5; the match to TRBD1 covers 7 bases. The CDR3 covers 15 residues. Trimming at V came to 4 bases and at J to 3 bases, leaving 7 bases not matched to a gene. Per germline, CDR1 SGDLS and CDR2 YYNGEE. CDR3 coding DNA: TGTGCCAGCAGCCCCCAGGGGGGCCTCAATCAGCCCCAGCATTTT. Its protein is CASSPQGGLNQPQHF.

CDR3 protein: CSVREYQETQYF. CDR3 DNA sequence: TGCAGCGTTCGGGAGTACCAAGAGACCCAGTACTTC. V is TRBV29-1 and J is TRBJ2-5; tentatively, D is TRBD2 (6 bases). The ends were cut back, 5 bases at V and 0 bases at J, with 7 bases in the middle. The CDR3 loop spans 12 amino acids. Germline values: CDR1 SQVTM, CDR2 ANQGSEA.

This rearrangement joins TRBV4-1 to TRBJ1-5, with D perhaps matching TRBD1 (5 bases). V was clipped by 0 bases and J by 1 base, with 16 bases between them. Germline V gene sequence: CDR1 MGHRA, CDR2 YSYEKL. The CDR3 covers 18 residues. The CDR3 loop reads CASSQDLSGGLSNQPQHF. CDR3 nucleotides: TGCGCCAGCAGCCAAGATCTGTCCGGGGGATTGAGCAATCAGCCCCAGCATTTT.

V is TRBV28 and J is TRBJ2-5; D possibly corresponds to TRBD1 (5 bases). V lost 6 bases, J lost 0 bases, and 14 bases lay in between. The CDR3 extends over 15 amino acids. Germline loops: CDR1 MDHEN, CDR2 SYDVKM. The CDR3 region has the DNA TGTGCCAGCAGGGGTCGGGCAGGGTACCAAGAGACCCAGTACTTC. Translating gives CASRGRAGYQETQYF.

This clone was seen more than once but under ten times. The rearrangement uses TRBV4-3 and TRBJ1-1; D unclear. The CDR3 is 13 amino acids. V gave up 1 base and J gave up 1 base, with 4 bases separating them. CDR1 is LGHNA, CDR2 YSLEER, per germline. CDR3 in DNA: TGCGCCAGCAGCCAAGTTCGGAACACTGAAGCTTTCTTT. Translating gives CASSQVRNTEAFF.

Notes on this clone: The identical CDR3 is also encoded by other nucleotide sequences in the sample. The chain links TRBV7-8 to TRBJ2-7, with 12 bases aligning to TRBD2. The V gene's germline CDR1 is SGHVS and CDR2 FQNEAQ. V trimming: 4 bases; J trimming: 4 bases; junction bases outside the gene matches: 5. This CDR3 comprises 15 residues. CDR3 residues: CASSSRLAGAYEQYF. CDR3 DNA: TGTGCCAGCAGCTCCCGACTAGCGGGAGCTTACGAGCAGTACTTC.

The chain combines TRBV7-2 with TRBJ1-5; the match to TRBD1 covers 8 bases. CDR1 is SGHTA, CDR2 FQGNSA, per germline. The CDR3 is 14 residues long. V lost 5 bases, J lost 6 bases, and 6 bases stayed unmatched. The CDR3 nucleotides are TGTGCCAGCAGCACCCGGACAGGGACTCAGCCCCAGCATTTT. As protein: CASSTRTGTQPQHF.

The chain links TRBV28 to TRBJ2-1; D is undetermined. CDR3 size: 14 residues. The V gene's germline CDR1 is MDHEN and CDR2 SYDVKM. Trimming shortened V by 6 bases and J by 0 bases, and 9 bases separated the two germline ends. The CDR3 nucleotides are TGTGCCAGCAGCCGGAGCCCCTCCTACAATGAGCAGTTCTTC. This encodes CASSRSPSYNEQFF.

This chain connects TRBV19 to TRBJ2-7; 11 positions agree with TRBD1. Germline CDR1 and CDR2: LNHDA and SQIVND (reference sequence). V lost 5 bases and J lost 6; bases outside the gene matches: 6. The length of the CDR3 is 14 residues. CDR3 region: CASSVPGTGGEQYF. The CDR3 DNA reads TGTGCCAGTAGTGTTCCGGGGACAGGGGGCGAGCAGTACTTC.

The chain employs TRBV7-9 and TRBJ2-3, with D perhaps TRBD2 (5 bases). The CDR3 runs 14 residues. The germline V gene has CDR1 SEHNR and CDR2 FQNEAQ (reference sequence). V was cut by 0 bases and J by 2 bases, with 6 bases left in between. In DNA form, the CDR3 reads TGTGCCAGCAGCTTAGCCCGGGACACAGATACGCAGTATTTT. This encodes CASSLARDTDTQYF.

CDR3 in amino acids: CSGGLAGEITDTQYF. The CDR3, as DNA: TGCAGCGGAGGACTAGCGGGTGAAATCACAGATACGCAGTATTTT. J is TRBJ2-3 and V is TRBV29-1; the match to TRBD2 covers 11 bases. With V trimmed by 7 bases and J by 2 bases, 8 bases remained unmatched. This CDR3 region has 15 residues. Germline V gene data show CDR1 as SQVTM and CDR2 as ANQGSEA.

This clone has only a few counts. The chain carries TRBV29-1 and TRBJ2-2, with D possibly TRBD1 on 5 matching bases. The V end was cut by 2 bases, the J end by 5 bases, with 9 bases between. Germline assignment: CDR1 SQVTM and CDR2 ANQGSEA. The CDR3 sequence is 13 residues long. CDR3 sequence: CSVERAGTGELFF. DNA for the CDR3: TGCAGCGTTGAAAGGGCAGGGACCGGGGAGCTGTTTTTT.

The CDR3 here is CASSPGTGGNTGELFF. The CDR3 region has the DNA TGTGCCAGCAGCCCCGGAACAGGTGGGAACACCGGGGAGCTGTTTTTT. The rearrangement links TRBV9 to TRBJ2-2, with D possibly TRBD1 on 5 matching bases. This CDR3 region has 16 residues. Germline V gene lookup returns CDR1 SGDLS and CDR2 YYNGEE. Trimming removed 4 bases from V and 1 base from J, with 14 bases in between.

The chain is built from TRBV10-2 and TRBJ2-3; D unclear. The CDR3 consists of 12 residues. The V end was cut by 6 bases, the J end by 12 bases, with 16 bases between. Per germline, CDR1 WSHSY and CDR2 SAAADI. This CDR3 reads CASRPRGGPQYF. The CDR3 DNA reads TGCGCCAGCAGACCCCGAGGCGGCCCTCAGTATTTT.

Concerning this clone: One end of the junction does not line up with germline, which may come from a read error. This chain uses TRBV7-6 with TRBJ2-3, with 14 bases identical to TRBD2. Germline lookup yields CDR1 SGHVS and CDR2 FNYEAQ. The CDR3 has 16 residues. DNA for the CDR3: TGTGCCAGCAGCCAAGGGACTAGCGGGAGCATAGATACGCAGTATTTT. It yields the protein CASSQGTSGSIDTQYF.

This clone was seen a few times. The V gene is TRBV7-2, the J gene TRBJ2-1; 12 bases align to TRBD2. The CDR3 extends over 16 amino acids. The trim removed 5 bases at V and 6 bases at J, leaving 8 bases unmatched. Germline V gives CDR1 SGHTA, CDR2 FQGNSA. For the CDR3, the DNA is TGTGCCAGCAGCCCGCAAACTAGCGGGAGGAGCAATGAGCAGTTCTTC. As protein: CASSPQTSGRSNEQFF.

The V gene is TRBV7-9, the J gene TRBJ2-2, with D possibly matching TRBD1 (5 bases). Deletions cut 1 base from V and 5 bases from J, with 20 bases between. CDR3 length: 18 amino acids. Per germline, CDR1 SEHNR and CDR2 FQNEAQ (reference sequence). The CDR3 loop is CASSLDLGRVTETGELFF. CDR3 DNA: TGTGCCAGCAGCTTAGACTTAGGCAGGGTAACGGAGACCGGGGAGCTGTTTTTT. Looking up the rest from reference TRBV7-9 and TRBJ2-2 gives the full variable domain: DTGVSQNPRHKITKRGQNVTFRCDPISEHNRLYWYRQTLGQGPEFLTYFQNEAQLEKSRLLSDRFSAERPKGSFSTLEIQRTEQGDSAMYLCASSLDLGRVTETGELFFGEGSRLTVL.